Presented here are 24 T cell receptor beta chains from one specimen sequenced in a study of human T cells and chemical hapten exposure. Time point described: patch test 2, 6 weeks after DPC sensitization. Treatment in this sample: therapeutic diphenylcyclopropenone sensitization with weekly scalp DPC. MiXCR, run by TCRdb on the RACE reads, gives a single entry per CDR3 protein. This sample yields some 96,000 distinct CDR3 sequences, of which about 9.6% are seen a single time; around 2% belongs to the top ten. Sample: whole blood, taken in connection with sensitization to the hapten diphenylcyclopropenone (DPC). Receptor source: a woman between 40 and 55 years old with alopecia areata. Some clones in this sample may be carry-over from other donors' samples.

This clonotype was seen at least ten times. J is TRBJ2-7 and V is TRBV7-9; 9 bases agree with TRBD1. Germline CDR1 and CDR2: SEHNR and FQNEAQ (reference sequence). This CDR3 is built from 13 residues. The V segment lost 6 bases and the J segment 9 bases; nucleotides outside the gene matches: 9. The CDR3 region is CASRTGQGKVQYF. CDR3 nucleotide sequence: TGTGCCAGCAGGACCGGACAGGGGAAAGTGCAGTACTTC.

J is TRBJ1-2 and V is TRBV4-2, with D unclear. Trimming took 0 bases from V and 4 from J, leaving 12 bases between them. Germline CDR1 reads LGHNA; CDR2 reads YNFKEQ. The CDR3 loop spans 15 amino acids. This CDR3 reads CASSQEPGTGYGYTF. The CDR3 DNA follows: TGTGCCAGCAGCCAAGAGCCAGGTACGGGCTATGGCTACACCTTC.

This chain links TRBV10-2 with TRBJ2-4; possible D gene TRBD2, 6 bases. V lost 6 bases and J lost 3, with 15 bases in between. CDR1 is WSHSY and CDR2 is SAAADI in the germline V gene. The CDR3 has 15 residues. The CDR3 protein is CASRPGEGNKNIQYF. The DNA for the CDR3 is TGCGCCAGCAGGCCGGGAGAGGGGAACAAAAACATTCAGTACTTC.

Many counts were recorded for this clonotype. The CDR3, as DNA: TGCAGCGTTGAAGATTCTCGGCCAGGCCAAGAGACCCAGTACTTC. Translation gives CSVEDSRPGQETQYF. This chain joins TRBV29-1 and TRBJ2-5, with D uncertain. V lost 0 bases and J 1 base, leaving 12 bases between the germline ends. Germline CDR1 SQVTM, CDR2 ANQGSEA. The CDR3 totals 15 residues.

This clonotype showed up many times. The chain is built from TRBV20-1 and TRBJ2-5, with 7 bases matching TRBD1. Per the germline V gene, CDR1 is DFQATT and CDR2 is SNEGSKA (reference sequence). The ends lost 5 bases at V and 5 bases at J; junction bases unmatched: 14. This CDR3 contains 15 residues. CDR3 coding DNA: TGCAGTGCTTACCTTCATCCCGGGACAGTCGAGACCCAGTACTTC. Translating gives CSAYLHPGTVETQYF.

The chain couples TRBV28 to TRBJ1-4; unclear D gene. Trimming took off 6 bases at V and 11 bases at J, with 13 bases between the two ends. The CDR3 is 12 residues long. The germline CDR1 and CDR2 sequences are MDHEN and SYDVKM. CDR3 residues: CASRSLGPKLFF. DNA of the CDR3: TGTGCCAGCAGGAGTTTAGGTCCCAAACTGTTTTTT.

This clonotype was detected many times. The J gene is TRBJ1-1, the V gene TRBV29-1, with TRBD1 as a possible D gene (5 bases). V dropped 7 bases and J dropped 4 bases, with 13 bases sitting between them. The CDR3 has 12 residues. Germline CDR1 SQVTM, CDR2 ANQGSEA. The CDR3 region has the DNA TGCAGCGCGTCGGTAGGGGCCACTGAAGCTTTCTTT. Translated, it gives CSASVGATEAFF. Complete variable domain (other parts from reference TRBV29-1 and TRBJ1-1): SAVISQKPSRDICQRGTSLTIQCQVDSQVTMMFWYRQQPGQSLTLIATANQGSEATYESGFVIDKFPISRPNLTFSTLTVSNMSPEDSSIYLCSASVGATEAFFGQGTRLTVV.

This clonotype was observed a handful of times. V and J are TRBV19 and TRBJ1-4, with D tentatively TRBD1 (5 bases). Trimming cost V 9 bases and J 3 bases, with 11 bases left between them. The germline gives CDR1 LNHDA, CDR2 SQIVND (reference sequence). The CDR3 sequence is 13 residues long. The CDR3 bases are TGTGCCAGCACAGGATTCCCTAATGAAAAACTGTTTTTT. It yields the protein CASTGFPNEKLFF.

About this clonotype itself: One base away lies a much larger clone, so this may be a sequencing read error. It is unclear where the CDR3 begins or ends on the DNA, so no DNA is shown, and the CDR3 is as TCRdb lists it. The J gene is TRBJ2-3, the V gene TRBV28; the table names TRBD2, a call not compared with the DNA. In germline, CDR1 is MDHEN, CDR2 SYDVKM. The CDR3 is 16 residues long, ends included. CDR3 residues: CASCFLGSGSTDTQYF.

This chain joins TRBV9 and TRBJ2-1; D gene uncertain. Germline V gene sequence: CDR1 SGDLS, CDR2 YYNGEE. The CDR3 has 16 amino acids. V lost 4 bases to trimming and J lost 0 bases, with 14 bases between them. For the CDR3, the DNA is TGTGCCAGCAGCCCGAGCGTGATCTCCTCCTACAATGAGCAGTTCTTC. Translating it yields CASSPSVISSYNEQFF.

Only a few counts were recorded for this clonotype. The gene calls are TRBV28 and TRBJ2-2, with 9 nucleotides matching TRBD2. Germline loops: CDR1 MDHEN, CDR2 SYDVKM. J gave up 7 bases and V 4 bases, and 4 bases lay outside the gene matches. The CDR3 sequence is 14 residues long. The CDR3, as DNA: TGTGCCAGCAGTTACCATAGCGGGAGCGGGGAGCTGTTTTTT. It yields the protein CASSYHSGSGELFF.

As DNA, the CDR3 is TGTGCCAGCAGCTTAGGGGGCGGGAGCAATGAGCAGTTCTTC. Protein product: CASSLGGGSNEQFF. The chain has TRBV3-1 and TRBJ2-1; perhaps D is TRBD1 or TRBD2 (7 bases each). V was clipped by 5 bases and J by 6 bases, with 14 bases between them. The CDR3 has 14 amino acids. The germline V gene encodes CDR1 LGHDT and CDR2 YNNKEL (reference sequence).

This clonotype was observed a handful of times. A read error may be the cause here, since a much bigger clone is one base away. The chain carries TRBV28 and TRBJ2-7; D call uncertain. The CDR3 loop spans 11 amino acids. With 2 bases removed from V and 5 bases from J, the gap between germline ends came to 4 bases. Germline lookup yields CDR1 MDHEN and CDR2 SYDVKM. CDR3 sequence reads: CASSLVDEQYF. In nucleotides, the CDR3 is TGTGCCAGCAGTTTAGTGGACGAGCAGTACTTC.

This clonotype turned up a few times. The rearrangement links TRBV2 to TRBJ2-2; tentatively, D is TRBD2 (5 bases). Trimming removed 6 bases from V and 5 bases from J, with 13 bases in between. CDR3 size: 14 residues. Looked up from germline, CDR1 is SNHLY and CDR2 is FYNNEI. CDR3 nucleotide sequence: TGTGCCAGCAGGTCCCTAGCTGAGACCGGGGAGCTGTTTTTT. Translating it yields CASRSLAETGELFF.

This chain connects TRBV7-8 to TRBJ2-3, with 7 bases aligning to TRBD1. CDR1 is SGHVS, CDR2 FQNEAQ, per germline. The junction had 10 bases not matched to a gene; V was cut back by 0 bases and J by 1 base. The CDR3 has 18 amino acids. CDR3 nucleotides: TGTGCCAGCAGCTTAGCCACCAACAGGGGCGGGCGCACAGATACGCAGTATTTT. Its translation is CASSLATNRGGRTDTQYF. The complete variable domain, with remaining parts taken from reference TRBV7-8 and TRBJ2-3, reads GAGVSQSPRYKVAKRGQDVALRCDPISGHVSLFWYQQALGQGPEFLTYFQNEAQLDKSGLPSDRFFAERPEGSVSTLKIQRTQQEDSAVYLCASSLATNRGGRTDTQYFGPGTRLTVL.

This clonotype was detected many times. The chain links TRBV25-1 to TRBJ2-7, with 7 bases lining up with TRBD2. The CDR3 has 12 residues. CDR1 MGHDK and CDR2 SYGVNS come from the germline V gene. After removal of 5 bases from V and 6 bases from J, the junction contained 4 bases not matched to a gene. CDR3 protein: CASSFGRSEQYF. CDR3 nucleotide sequence: TGTGCCAGCAGTTTCGGGAGGAGCGAGCAGTACTTC.

V gene TRBV27 combines with J gene TRBJ1-5; the D gene is possibly TRBD1 (6 bases). Germline CDR1 reads MNHEY; CDR2 reads SMNVEV (reference sequence). The CDR3 length is 15 residues. Trimming removed 6 bases from V and 9 bases from J, with 21 bases in between. CDR3 sequence: CASSPDRTSRRPQHF. CDR3 nucleotides: TGTGCCAGCAGCCCCGACAGGACCTCTCGTCGGCCCCAGCATTTT.

This clonotype was detected ten times or more. The chain joins TRBV21-1 to TRBJ1-1. TRBV21-1 is recorded as a pseudogene. The CDR3 runs 14 residues. The CDR3 reads CASRGEGMNTEAFF. The CDR3 bases are TGTGCCAGCAGGGGGGAGGGGATGAACACTGAAGCTTTCTTT.

This clonotype has ten or more counts. This chain uses TRBV27 with TRBJ2-1; D unclear. The V end was cut by 4 bases, the J end by 4 bases, with 20 bases between. The CDR3 consists of 17 residues. CDR1 is MNHEY and CDR2 is SMNVEV in the germline V gene (reference sequence). The DNA of the CDR3 is TGTGCCAGCAGTTCTGGCCTGGCTGGGTATTTGTACAATGAGCAGTTCTTC. This sequence encodes CASSSGLAGYLYNEQFF.

This clonotype was seen repeatedly, ten times or more. The genes are TRBV27 and TRBJ2-3; D unclear. The V end lost 6 bases, the J end lost 4 bases, and 5 bases lay between the germline ends. Germline values: CDR1 MNHEY, CDR2 SMNVEV (reference sequence). There are 11 residues in the CDR3. CDR3 sequence reads: CASRSPDTQYF. In DNA form, the CDR3 reads TGTGCCAGCAGGTCACCAGATACGCAGTATTTT.

Many counts were recorded for this clonotype. The chain has TRBV28 and TRBJ1-2; 7 bases are a match to TRBD1. The CDR3 spans 14 residues. Germline loops: CDR1 MDHEN, CDR2 SYDVKM. Unmatched junction bases numbered 12, after V lost 10 bases and J lost 4 bases. The CDR3 sequence is CATLGQIGGYGYTF. CDR3 nucleotide sequence: TGTGCCACCCTGGGACAGATCGGAGGCTATGGCTACACCTTC.

A few counts support this clonotype. The chain combines TRBV5-1 with TRBJ2-7, with D possibly being TRBD2 (6 bases). The germline V gene has CDR1 SGHRS and CDR2 YFSETQ. The CDR3 extends over 12 amino acids. V lost 0 bases and J lost 10, with 11 bases in between. The CDR3 DNA sequence: TGCGCCAGCAGCTTGGCCGGGAGCGTTCAGTACTTC. It translates to CASSLAGSVQYF.

This clonotype was detected many times. This chain uses TRBV7-9 with TRBJ1-1; D is unclear. The V end lost 5 bases, the J end lost 4 bases, and 14 bases lay between the germline ends. The V gene's germline CDR1 is SEHNR and CDR2 FQNEAQ (reference sequence). This CDR3 has 14 residues. CDR3 nucleotides: TGTGCCAGCAGCCAATCCGGATACCTCACTGAAGCTTTCTTT. This codes for CASSQSGYLTEAFF.

The chain employs TRBV29-1 and TRBJ1-3; D remains ambiguous. Trimming removed 2 bases from V and 0 bases from J, with 8 bases in between. CDR3 size: 14 residues. Germline V gene data show CDR1 as SQVTM and CDR2 as ANQGSEA. The CDR3 coding sequence is TGCAGCGTTGAATTTGGTGTCTCTGGAAACACCATATATTTT. Encoded protein: CSVEFGVSGNTIYF.